This T cell receptor (beta chain) was captured by sequencing in a study of T cells in Graves' hyperthyroidism and ophthalmopathy. Study information: Once the initial diagnosis was made, peripheral blood was obtained before any treatment. Findings and caveats of the study: Blood shared most expanded thyroid clonotypes above 0.001.

This clonotype was recorded many times. Its antigen is not known. Hyperthyroidism in the patients, aged 18 to 65, was newly diagnosed and under 2 months in duration. Uncontrolled infection, other autoimmune disease, pregnancy or lactation disqualified patients from enrolment. RNA transcripts served as the template for amplifying TCR beta CDR3 regions. The TCR CDR3 was amplified in a first-round RT-PCR using the HTBI primer set. Each CDR3 protein is one row after TCRdb ran MiXCR on the multiplex PCR reads. The table lists fewer than 550,000 distinct CDR3 sequences, approximately 14% of them singletons. The specimen was blood. The clonotype was recovered from a woman under 30 with Graves' hyperthyroidism.

The CDR3 region has the DNA TGTGCCAGCAGTATGGTAAATCAGCCCCAGCATTTT. This translates into CASSMVNQPQHF. This chain uses TRBV2 with TRBJ1-5, with unresolved D. Germline-derived CDR1 and CDR2 are SNHLY and FYNNEI. Trimming took 5 bases from V and 4 from J, leaving 6 bases between them. The CDR3 is 12 residues long.